The rows below give T cell receptor beta chains drawn from one sample of a study of identical twins. TCRdb used MiXCR to reprocess the 5' RACE reads, holding one entry per CDR3 protein. Among roughly 290,000 distinct CDR3 sequences listed, roughly 9.7% were seen once. These data were likewise used in another study, on yellow fever vaccine responses in identical twins.

Sequencing used CD8+ T cells sorted from blood. The origin of the receptors is a woman aged 18-29 years in good health. The CDR3 runs from the conserved cysteine through the conserved F or W. Each record gives: V gene, J gene, D gene, clone size, CDR3 protein, CDR3 DNA. The D gene is left open where the match is weak. Clone size is stated in some rows and not others, as once, few, many or a class when expanded.

v_call: TRBV29-1; j_call: TRBJ2-3; d_call: TRBD1; clone_size: NA; cdr3_aa: CSVLTGEDTQYF; cdr3_nt: TGCAGCGTTCTGACAGGGGAAGATACGCAGTATTTT
v_call: TRBV3-1; j_call: TRBJ2-7; d_call: TRBD2; clone_size: NA; cdr3_aa: CASCQAAGRNNPYEQYF; cdr3_nt: TGTGCCAGCTGCCAGGCAGCGGGACGGAATAATCCCTACGAGCAGTACTTC
v_call: TRBV20-1; j_call: TRBJ2-7; d_call: NA; clone_size: NA; cdr3_aa: CSARDLTTEAYYEQYF; cdr3_nt: TGCAGTGCTAGAGATTTGACTACCGAAGCCTATTACGAGCAGTACTTC
v_call: TRBV7-3; j_call: TRBJ2-2; d_call: TRBD1; clone_size: NA; cdr3_aa: CASSLSGQENTGELFF; cdr3_nt: TGTGCCAGCAGCTTATCTGGACAGGAGAACACCGGGGAGCTGTTTTTT
v_call: TRBV7-8; j_call: TRBJ1-4; d_call: TRBD1; clone_size: many; cdr3_aa: CASSEDRADEKLFF; cdr3_nt: TGTGCCAGCAGCGAGGACAGGGCAGATGAAAAACTGTTTTTT
v_call: TRBV19; j_call: TRBJ1-5; d_call: TRBD1; clone_size: NA; cdr3_aa: CASSPTGTLTYSNQPQHF; cdr3_nt: TGTGCCAGTAGTCCGACAGGGACACTTACCTATAGCAATCAGCCCCAGCATTTT
v_call: TRBV3-1; j_call: TRBJ2-5; d_call: TRBD2; clone_size: few; cdr3_aa: CASSPGTRQETQYF; cdr3_nt: TGTGCCAGCAGCCCGGGGACTAGGCAAGAGACCCAGTACTTC
v_call: TRBV6-2/TRBV6-3; j_call: TRBJ2-5; d_call: NA; clone_size: NA; cdr3_aa: CASRDGTHRGSQYF; cdr3_nt: TGTGCCAGCAGGGATGGGACCCACCGTGGGTCCCAGTACTTC
v_call: TRBV7-9; j_call: TRBJ2-7; d_call: NA; clone_size: NA; cdr3_aa: CASSTPGASYEQYF; cdr3_nt: TGTGCCAGCAGTACTCCGGGAGCTTCCTACGAGCAGTACTTC
v_call: TRBV2; j_call: TRBJ2-1; d_call: NA; clone_size: NA; cdr3_aa: CASSEETVDYNEQFF; cdr3_nt: TGTGCCAGCAGTGAAGAGACGGTGGACTACAATGAGCAGTTCTTC
v_call: TRBV6-4; j_call: TRBJ2-3; d_call: TRBD2; clone_size: NA; cdr3_aa: CASWGDRGEGLAGVDTQYF; cdr3_nt: TGTGCCAGCTGGGGAGACAGGGGAGAAGGACTAGCGGGGGTGGATACGCAGTATTTT
v_call: TRBV18; j_call: TRBJ2-3; d_call: TRBD1; clone_size: few; cdr3_aa: CASSPQDRGFSTDTQYF; cdr3_nt: TGTGCCAGCTCCCCTCAGGACAGGGGCTTTAGCACAGATACGCAGTATTTT
v_call: TRBV27; j_call: TRBJ2-3; d_call: TRBD2; clone_size: NA; cdr3_aa: CASSLVSGGLYTDTQYF; cdr3_nt: TGTGCCAGCAGTTTAGTTAGCGGGGGGCTGTACACAGATACGCAGTATTTT
v_call: TRBV5-1; j_call: TRBJ1-1; d_call: NA; clone_size: few; cdr3_aa: CASSSGLPTEAFF; cdr3_nt: TGCGCCAGCAGCTCGGGACTCCCCACTGAAGCTTTCTTT
v_call: TRBV7-9; j_call: TRBJ1-2; d_call: NA; clone_size: NA; cdr3_aa: CASSFREGEDYGYTF; cdr3_nt: TGTGCCAGCAGCTTCAGAGAAGGGGAGGACTATGGCTACACCTTC
v_call: TRBV28; j_call: TRBJ2-7; d_call: NA; clone_size: many; cdr3_aa: CASSPLRQDSPLYRQYF; cdr3_nt: TGTGCCAGCAGCCCCCTACGACAGGACTCTCCCCTCTATCGGCAGTACTTC
v_call: TRBV20-1; j_call: TRBJ2-3; d_call: NA; clone_size: NA; cdr3_aa: CSANRPLAGGTDTKYF; cdr3_nt: TGCAGTGCCAACCGCCCCCTAGCTGGGGGAACAGATACGAAGTATTTT
v_call: TRBV29-1; j_call: TRBJ2-1; d_call: TRBD1; clone_size: NA; cdr3_aa: CSGRDRVKNEQFF; cdr3_nt: TGCAGCGGCCGGGACAGGGTCAAGAATGAGCAGTTCTTC
v_call: TRBV6-5; j_call: TRBJ2-5; d_call: TRBD2; clone_size: many; cdr3_aa: CASSILAGDRETQYF; cdr3_nt: TGTGCCAGCAGTATACTAGCGGGGGACCGAGAGACCCAGTACTTC
v_call: TRBV6-1; j_call: TRBJ2-7; d_call: NA; clone_size: few; cdr3_aa: CASRIGRDIGYEQYF; cdr3_nt: TGTGCCAGCAGAATTGGACGGGACATCGGCTACGAGCAGTACTTC
v_call: TRBV4-3; j_call: TRBJ2-2; d_call: TRBD1; clone_size: NA; cdr3_aa: CASSQDRSGQGYTGELFF; cdr3_nt: TGCGCCAGCAGCCAAGATAGGAGCGGACAGGGATACACCGGGGAGCTGTTTTTT
v_call: TRBV4-3; j_call: TRBJ2-3; d_call: NA; clone_size: many; cdr3_aa: CASSQDWAGGMRDTQYF; cdr3_nt: TGCGCCAGCAGCCAAGATTGGGCCGGAGGGATGAGGGATACGCAGTATTTT
v_call: TRBV20-1; j_call: TRBJ2-3; d_call: TRBD2; clone_size: NA; cdr3_aa: CSAPRLAGPDTQYF; cdr3_nt: TGCAGTGCTCCGAGACTAGCGGGACCAGATACGCAGTATTTT
v_call: TRBV4-2; j_call: TRBJ2-7; d_call: NA; clone_size: many; cdr3_aa: CASSQADNYEQYF; cdr3_nt: TGTGCCAGCAGCCAAGCCGACAACTACGAGCAGTACTTC
v_call: TRBV29-1; j_call: TRBJ2-7; d_call: NA; clone_size: few; cdr3_aa: CSALENYEQYF; cdr3_nt: TGCAGCGCCCTCGAGAACTACGAGCAGTACTTC
v_call: TRBV20-1; j_call: TRBJ2-5; d_call: TRBD1; clone_size: few; cdr3_aa: CSVRSGTGGWETQYF; cdr3_nt: TGCAGTGTCAGATCCGGGACAGGGGGCTGGGAGACCCAGTACTTC
v_call: TRBV10-3; j_call: TRBJ1-6; d_call: NA; clone_size: NA; cdr3_aa: CAISERKRSSYNSPLHF; cdr3_nt: TGTGCCATCAGTGAGAGGAAACGGAGCTCCTATAATTCACCCCTCCACTTT
v_call: TRBV4-3; j_call: TRBJ2-1; d_call: TRBD2; clone_size: NA; cdr3_aa: CASSQDRGGLVNEQFF; cdr3_nt: TGCGCCAGCAGCCAAGATCGCGGGGGGCTGGTTAATGAGCAGTTCTTC
v_call: TRBV7-2; j_call: TRBJ2-1; d_call: TRBD1; clone_size: NA; cdr3_aa: CASSLLGQGARNEQFF; cdr3_nt: TGTGCCAGCAGCTTACTCGGACAGGGGGCTCGTAATGAGCAGTTCTTC
v_call: TRBV7-9; j_call: TRBJ1-1; d_call: NA; clone_size: many; cdr3_aa: CASSLGEGPEAFF; cdr3_nt: TGTGCCAGCAGCTTAGGGGAGGGCCCTGAAGCTTTCTTT
v_call: TRBV3-1; j_call: TRBJ2-1; d_call: TRBD1; clone_size: many; cdr3_aa: CASSLGDRGRWGNEQFF; cdr3_nt: TGTGCCAGCAGCCTAGGGGACAGGGGGCGTTGGGGCAATGAGCAGTTCTTC
v_call: TRBV6-5; j_call: TRBJ2-3; d_call: TRBD2; clone_size: NA; cdr3_aa: CASSYSRAGVVTDTQYF; cdr3_nt: TGTGCCAGCAGTTACTCGAGAGCGGGGGTGGTCACAGATACGCAGTATTTT
v_call: TRBV12-3/TRBV12-4; j_call: TRBJ2-7; d_call: NA; clone_size: many; cdr3_aa: CASSCMECYEQYF; cdr3_nt: TGTGCCAGCAGTTGTATGGAGTGCTACGAGCAGTACTTC
v_call: TRBV12-3/TRBV12-4; j_call: TRBJ2-1; d_call: NA; clone_size: many; cdr3_aa: CASSFAGYNEQFF; cdr3_nt: TGTGCCAGCAGTTTTGCAGGCTACAATGAGCAGTTCTTC
v_call: TRBV4-1; j_call: TRBJ2-7; d_call: TRBD2; clone_size: NA; cdr3_aa: CASSQDRSGLALSYEQYF; cdr3_nt: TGCGCCAGCAGCCAAGATAGGTCGGGACTAGCCTTGTCCTACGAGCAGTACTTC
v_call: TRBV29-1; j_call: TRBJ2-1; d_call: TRBD2; clone_size: few; cdr3_aa: CSARGGSVGNEQFF; cdr3_nt: TGCAGCGCCCGGGGGGGGTCGGTCGGCAATGAGCAGTTCTTC
v_call: TRBV3-1; j_call: TRBJ2-7; d_call: TRBD2; clone_size: NA; cdr3_aa: CASSRSGLAGGADEQYF; cdr3_nt: TGTGCCAGCAGCCGATCGGGACTAGCGGGGGGCGCCGACGAGCAGTACTTC
v_call: TRBV5-6; j_call: TRBJ2-4; d_call: NA; clone_size: few; cdr3_aa: CASSLGSSNIQYF; cdr3_nt: TGTGCCAGCAGCTTGGGCAGCTCCAACATTCAGTACTTC
v_call: TRBV19; j_call: TRBJ2-1; d_call: NA; clone_size: many; cdr3_aa: CASSFGNNEQFF; cdr3_nt: TGTGCCAGTAGCTTTGGTAACAATGAGCAGTTCTTC
v_call: TRBV7-8; j_call: TRBJ2-3; d_call: TRBD2; clone_size: NA; cdr3_aa: CASSLGLAGNTDTQYF; cdr3_nt: TGTGCCAGCAGCTTAGGACTAGCGGGAAACACAGATACGCAGTATTTT
v_call: TRBV7-9; j_call: TRBJ1-4; d_call: NA; clone_size: NA; cdr3_aa: CASSRRGEDEKLFF; cdr3_nt: TGTGCCAGCAGCCGACGCGGTGAGGATGAAAAACTGTTTTTT
v_call: TRBV11-3; j_call: TRBJ2-2; d_call: NA; clone_size: few; cdr3_aa: CASRVGDGELFF; cdr3_nt: TGTGCCAGCAGAGTGGGGGACGGGGAGCTGTTTTTT
v_call: TRBV12-3/TRBV12-4; j_call: TRBJ2-3; d_call: TRBD1; clone_size: many; cdr3_aa: CASIIRGQKGTQYF; cdr3_nt: TGTGCCAGCATCATTCGGGGACAGAAGGGTACGCAGTATTTT
v_call: TRBV12-3/TRBV12-4; j_call: TRBJ2-5; d_call: TRBD1; clone_size: NA; cdr3_aa: CASGRTGYLETQYF; cdr3_nt: TGTGCCAGCGGTAGGACAGGGTACCTTGAGACCCAGTACTTC
v_call: TRBV3-1; j_call: TRBJ2-7; d_call: TRBD1; clone_size: many; cdr3_aa: CASSQGDRSYEQYF; cdr3_nt: TGTGCCAGCAGCCAAGGGGACAGGTCCTACGAGCAGTACTTC
v_call: TRBV27; j_call: TRBJ2-3; d_call: NA; clone_size: few; cdr3_aa: CASSLLSRVTDTQYF; cdr3_nt: TGTGCCAGCAGTTTATTGAGCAGGGTGACAGATACGCAGTATTTT